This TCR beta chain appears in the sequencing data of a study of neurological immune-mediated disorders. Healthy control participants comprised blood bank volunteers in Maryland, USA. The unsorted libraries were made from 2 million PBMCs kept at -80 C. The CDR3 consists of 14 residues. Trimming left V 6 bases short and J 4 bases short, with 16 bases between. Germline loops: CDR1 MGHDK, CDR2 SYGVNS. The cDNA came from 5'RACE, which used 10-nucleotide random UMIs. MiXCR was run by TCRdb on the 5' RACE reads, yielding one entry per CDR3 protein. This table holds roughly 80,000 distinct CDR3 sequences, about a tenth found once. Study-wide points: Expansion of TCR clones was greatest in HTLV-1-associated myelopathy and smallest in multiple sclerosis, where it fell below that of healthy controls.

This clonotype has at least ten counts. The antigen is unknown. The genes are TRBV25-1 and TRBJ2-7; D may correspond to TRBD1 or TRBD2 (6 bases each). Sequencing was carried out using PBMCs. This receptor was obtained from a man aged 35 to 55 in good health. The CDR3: CASRGGTGLYEQYF. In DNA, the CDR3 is TGTGCCAGCAGGGGGGGAACAGGGTTATACGAGCAGTACTTC.